Described below is a single T cell receptor beta chain sequence and its context. The antigen remains unidentified. CDR3 length equals 13 residues. V trimming: 6 bases; J trimming: 3 bases; junction bases outside the gene matches: 6. Per germline, CDR1 SQVTM and CDR2 ANQGSEA. This specimen comes from a study of cytomegalovirus exposure and HLA in healthy donors. About the study: In a previous analysis, about 100 million unique TCR beta sequences were found from some 180 million T cells.

Regarding the study as a whole: Reports showed the classifier diagnosing cytomegalovirus status with high specificity and sensitivity. V- and J-gene trimming of TCR beta was linked (in a later analysis) to a missense DCLRE1C variant. Later analysis identified several of the most significant clusters that appeared linked to common viral pathogens.

The PCR contained 60 Vbeta and 13 Jbeta primers. TCRdb keeps only in-frame clones here, not all; method: immunoSEQ multiplex PCR. The sample has more than 100,000 clones, approximately 66% seen once. Sequenced: PBMCs. The chain has TRBV29-1 and TRBJ2-5; the match to TRBD1 covers 8 bases. The receptor comes from a woman between 35 and 50 years old in good health and CMV-seropositive. The CDR3 sequence is CSVAGTGKETQYF. CDR3 DNA sequence: TGCAGCGTCGCCGGGACAGGCAAAGAGACCCAGTACTTC.